This T cell receptor beta chain was recorded in a study of shared clonotypes between healthy human individuals. With 2 bases clipped from V and 7 bases from J, the junction kept 8 bases outside the gene matches. Germline values: CDR1 MNHEY, CDR2 SMNVEV (reference sequence). The CDR3 contains 15 residues. Naivety among CD8 cells was defined by CD45RO negativity and positive CCR7 selection, thereby excluding terminally differentiated effector memory CD45RA+ cells. Those who donated, Caucasian adults without exception, all lived in Nashville, Tennessee. Here immunoSEQ multiplex PCR was the method, and the copy in TCRdb shows in-frame clones only, minus some. This repertoire shows 550,000 to 750,000 clones, approximately 90% found once; its top ten account for 24%.

The gene calls are TRBV27 and TRBJ2-5, with 9 bases aligning to TRBD2. This receptor was obtained from a man aged 25 to 40 in good health. Sequences were obtained from naive CD8+ T cells sorted from blood. The CDR3 region is CASSLSPGLAGTQYF. In DNA, the CDR3 is TGTGCCAGCAGTTTAAGTCCGGGACTAGCAGGGACCCAGTACTTC.